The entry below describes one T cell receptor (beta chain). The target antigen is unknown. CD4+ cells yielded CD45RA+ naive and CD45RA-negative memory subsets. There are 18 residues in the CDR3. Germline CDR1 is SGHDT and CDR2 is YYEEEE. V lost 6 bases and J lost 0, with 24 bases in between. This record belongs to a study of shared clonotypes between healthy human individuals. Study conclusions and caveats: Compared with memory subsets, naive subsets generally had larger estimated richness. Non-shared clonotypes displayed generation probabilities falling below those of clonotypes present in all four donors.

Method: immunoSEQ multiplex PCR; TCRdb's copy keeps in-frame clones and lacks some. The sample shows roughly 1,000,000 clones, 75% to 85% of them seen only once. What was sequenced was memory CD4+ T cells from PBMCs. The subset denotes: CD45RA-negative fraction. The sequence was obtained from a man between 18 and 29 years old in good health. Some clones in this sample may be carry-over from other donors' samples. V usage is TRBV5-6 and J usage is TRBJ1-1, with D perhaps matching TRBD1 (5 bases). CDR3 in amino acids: CASTEHRTRRGMNTEAFF. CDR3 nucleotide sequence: TGTGCCAGCACCGAACATCGGACTCGACGGGGCATGAACACTGAAGCTTTCTTT. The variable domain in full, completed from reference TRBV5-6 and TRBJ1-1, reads DAGVTQSPTHLIKTRGQQVTLRCSPKSGHDTVSWYQQALGQGPQFIFQYYEEEERQRGNFPDRFSGHQFPNYSSELNVNALLLGDSALYLCASTEHRTRRGMNTEAFFGQGTRLTVV.